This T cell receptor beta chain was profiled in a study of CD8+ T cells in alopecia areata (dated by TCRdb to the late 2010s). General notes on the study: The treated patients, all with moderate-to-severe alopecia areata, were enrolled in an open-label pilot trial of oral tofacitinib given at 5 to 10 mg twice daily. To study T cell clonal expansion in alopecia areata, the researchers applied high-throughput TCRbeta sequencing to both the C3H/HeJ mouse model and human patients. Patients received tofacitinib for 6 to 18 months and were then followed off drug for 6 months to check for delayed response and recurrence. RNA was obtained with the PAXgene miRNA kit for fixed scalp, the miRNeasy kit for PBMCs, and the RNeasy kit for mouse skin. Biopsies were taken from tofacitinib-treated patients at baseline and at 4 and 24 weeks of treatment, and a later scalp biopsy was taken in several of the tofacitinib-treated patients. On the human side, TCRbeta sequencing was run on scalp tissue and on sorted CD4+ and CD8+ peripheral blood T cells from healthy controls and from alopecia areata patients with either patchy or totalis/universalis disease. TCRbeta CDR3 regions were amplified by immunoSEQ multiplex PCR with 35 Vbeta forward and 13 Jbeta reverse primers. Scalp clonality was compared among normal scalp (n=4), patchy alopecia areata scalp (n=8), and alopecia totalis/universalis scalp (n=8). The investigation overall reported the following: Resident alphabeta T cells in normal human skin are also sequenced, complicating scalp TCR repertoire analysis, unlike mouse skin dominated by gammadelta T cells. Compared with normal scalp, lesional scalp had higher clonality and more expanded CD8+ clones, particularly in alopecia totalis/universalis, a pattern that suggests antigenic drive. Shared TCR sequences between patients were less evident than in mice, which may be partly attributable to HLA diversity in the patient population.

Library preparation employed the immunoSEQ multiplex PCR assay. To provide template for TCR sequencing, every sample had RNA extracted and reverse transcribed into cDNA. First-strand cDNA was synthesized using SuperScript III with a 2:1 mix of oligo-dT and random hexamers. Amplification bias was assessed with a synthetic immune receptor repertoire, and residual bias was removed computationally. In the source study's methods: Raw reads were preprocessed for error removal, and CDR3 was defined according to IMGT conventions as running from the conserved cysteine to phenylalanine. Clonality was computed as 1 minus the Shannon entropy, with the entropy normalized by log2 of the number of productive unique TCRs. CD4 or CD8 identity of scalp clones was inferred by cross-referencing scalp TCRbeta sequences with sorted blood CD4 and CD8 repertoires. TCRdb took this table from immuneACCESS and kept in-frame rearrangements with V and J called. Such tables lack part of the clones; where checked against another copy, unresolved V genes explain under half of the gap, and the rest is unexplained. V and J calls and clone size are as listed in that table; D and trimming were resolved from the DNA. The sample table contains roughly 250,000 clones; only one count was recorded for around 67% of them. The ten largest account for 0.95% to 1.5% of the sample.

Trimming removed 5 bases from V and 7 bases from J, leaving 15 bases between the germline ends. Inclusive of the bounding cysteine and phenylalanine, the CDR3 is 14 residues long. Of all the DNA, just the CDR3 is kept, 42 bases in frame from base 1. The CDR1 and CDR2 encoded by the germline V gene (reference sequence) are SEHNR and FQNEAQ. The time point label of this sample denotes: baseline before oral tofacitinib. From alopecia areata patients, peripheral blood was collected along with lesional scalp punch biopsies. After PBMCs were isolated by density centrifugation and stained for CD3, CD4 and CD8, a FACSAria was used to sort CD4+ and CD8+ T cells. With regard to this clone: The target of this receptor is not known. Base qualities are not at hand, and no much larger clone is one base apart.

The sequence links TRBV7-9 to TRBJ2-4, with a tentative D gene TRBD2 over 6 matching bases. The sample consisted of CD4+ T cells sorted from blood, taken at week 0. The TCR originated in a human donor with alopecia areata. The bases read TGTGCCAGCAGCCCCCCTGAGGCGGGGAACATTCAGTACTTC. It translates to CASSPPEAGNIQYF.